Listed below are T cell receptor beta chains from one sample, sequenced in a study of control samples from healthy donors and cancer patients. Sequencing was performed with immunoSEQ multiplex PCR; in TCRdb, only in-frame clones are kept and a portion is missing. This table has roughly 130,000 clones, approximately 94% appearing once. Sequencing was performed on PBMCs. Receptors originate from a man aged 45 to 65 with head and neck cancer. The CDR3 runs from the conserved cysteine through the conserved F or W. A D gene is named only where the DNA matches it firmly. Not every row has a clone size; where given, it reads once, few, many or a size class.

TRBV5-1	NA	TRBJ2-5	NA	TGCGCCAGCAGAGATCAAGAGACCCAGTACTTC	CASRDQETQYF
TRBV13	NA	TRBJ1-2	NA	TGTGCCAGCAGCTTTTACTCTCAGGACCACGGGGGCTACACCTTC	CASSFYSQDHGGYTF
TRBV9	TRBD2	TRBJ2-3	NA	TGTGCCAGCAGCTATCCTAGCGGGGTACTTTCGAGAGCGCAGTATTTT	CASSYPSGVLSRAQYF
TRBV29-1	TRBD1	TRBJ1-2	NA	TGCAGCGTTAATTTCACAGGGGAGATCTATGGCTACACCTTC	CSVNFTGEIYGYTF
TRBV7-2	NA	TRBJ2-5	NA	TGTGCCAGCAGCCTACGCAGGGTTGAGACCCAGTACTTC	CASSLRRVETQYF
TRBV7-2	NA	TRBJ1-2	NA	TGTGCCAGCAGCTTACCGAGGGGCGCGAGGGGCTACACCTTC	CASSLPRGARGYTF
TRBV14	NA	TRBJ1-3	once	TGTGCCAGCAGCCAAGCGGACTGGGCTTTCGGAAACACCATATATTTT	CASSQADWAFGNTIYF
TRBV11-2	NA	TRBJ2-5	NA	TGTGCCAGCAGCTTAGACCGCCTGCACCAAGAGACCCAGTACTTC	CASSLDRLHQETQYF
TRBV2	TRBD2	TRBJ2-2	once	TGTGCCAGCTCTAAGCGGGGGGCTTCGAACACCGGGGAGCTGTTTTTT	CASSKRGASNTGELFF
TRBV18	TRBD1	TRBJ2-7	NA	TGTGCCAGCTCAGATGTCGGGACAGGGCCCTACGAGCAGTACTTC	CASSDVGTGPYEQYF
TRBV5-4	NA	TRBJ2-7	NA	TGTGCCAGCAGCTCTAGGATCGCCTACGAGCAGTACTTC	CASSSRIAYEQYF
TRBV18	NA	TRBJ1-1	NA	TGTGCCAGCTCACGATCGGGTAACACTGAAGCTTTCTTT	CASSRSGNTEAFF
TRBV7-2	NA	TRBJ2-7	NA	TGTGCCAGCAGCCCCCGGGGAGGGGGATACTACGAGCAGTACTTC	CASSPRGGGYYEQYF
TRBV7-6	TRBD2	TRBJ2-1	NA	TGTGCCAGCAGCTTAGCGGGGACTAGCGTGGGCAATGAGCAGTTCTTC	CASSLAGTSVGNEQFF
TRBV5-1	TRBD1	TRBJ1-1	NA	TGCGCCAGCAGCAAACGACAGGGCAGTATGAACACTGAAGCTTTCTTT	CASSKRQGSMNTEAFF
TRBV5-8	NA	TRBJ2-3	NA	TGTGCCAGCAGCTTGGGGGGCCTGCTTTTGGGAGATACGCAGTATTTT	CASSLGGLLLGDTQYF
TRBV11-1	TRBD1	TRBJ2-7	NA	TGTGCCAGCAGCCTTACCAGAGGGACAGGTCTTTACGAGCAGTACTTC	CASSLTRGTGLYEQYF
TRBV3-1/TRBV3-2	TRBD2	TRBJ2-3	NA	TGTGCCAGCAGCCCAGGACTAGCTCTGGATACGCAGTATTTT	CASSPGLALDTQYF
TRBV2	NA	TRBJ2-2	NA	TGTGCCAGCAGCGGGGAAGGGCATACCGGGGAGCTGTTTTTT	CASSGEGHTGELFF